This T cell receptor (beta chain) was recorded in a study of shared clonotypes between healthy human individuals. About the research overall: Donors consisted of two women and a few men between 18 and 49. General study findings and limits: When compared with the clonotypes that were shared by all four sorted-subset donors, the non-shared clonotypes turned out to have lower generation probabilities. Across a handful of donors, naive CD4 shared around 5.4%, naive CD8 more than 3%, memory CD4 roughly 2.5%, memory CD8 0.4% to 0.5%.

Sequencing was performed with immunoSEQ multiplex PCR; in TCRdb, only in-frame clones are kept and a portion is missing. The table lists 730,000 or so clones, around 72% of them singletons. Remarks on this clone: Its antigen is currently unknown.

The V and J ends lost 6 bases and 0 bases respectively, with 15 bases between them. The CDR3 contains 15 residues. CDR1 is MDHEN, CDR2 SYDVKM, per germline. The specimen sequenced was memory CD4+ T cells sorted from blood. The sample's subset: CD45RA-negative fraction. The source of this sequence is a woman in her 30s in good health. V is TRBV28 and J is TRBJ2-7, with D possibly TRBD1 on 6 matching bases. CDR3 in DNA: TGTGCCAGCAGCCTTGACAGGCGAATCTCCTACGAGCAGTACTTC. Translating it yields CASSLDRRISYEQYF.